A selection of T cell receptor beta chains follows, all from one sample in a study of shared T cell receptors in the human thymus. Assay: immunoSEQ multiplex PCR; the TCRdb copy retains only in-frame clones and omits some. The table records 700,000 or so clones, around 85% of them present only once. These data also featured in a second study, about human thymus T cells.

Sequenced input: thymocytes. These receptors originate from a girl less than two years old with a congenital heart defect. CDR3s include the opening cysteine and the closing phenylalanine or tryptophan. D genes are given only for firm matches. Clone size is stated in some rows and not others, as once, few, many or a class when expanded.

D gene: -; J gene: TRBJ2-2; V gene: TRBV11-2; clone size: -; CDR3 DNA: TGTGCCAGCAGCTTTGACGGCGGAATAGTCGGGGAGCTGTTTTTT; CDR3 protein: CASSFDGGIVGELFF
D gene: -; J gene: TRBJ1-3; V gene: TRBV21-1; clone size: -; CDR3 DNA: TGTGCCAGCAGCAAGACAGGACAAACGAACTCTGGAAACACCATATATTTT; CDR3 protein: CASSKTGQTNSGNTIYF
D gene: -; J gene: TRBJ1-5; V gene: TRBV7-9; clone size: -; CDR3 DNA: TGTGCCAGCAGCCCGGGGGACAGCAATCAGCCCCAGCATTTT; CDR3 protein: CASSPGDSNQPQHF
D gene: -; J gene: TRBJ2-6; V gene: TRBV6-1; clone size: -; CDR3 DNA: TGTGCCAGCAATTTATCTGGGGCCAACGTCCTGACTTTC; CDR3 protein: CASNLSGANVLTF
D gene: TRBD1; J gene: TRBJ1-1; V gene: TRBV9; clone size: few; CDR3 DNA: TGTGCCAGCAGCGGGACAGGGGGCGTTAAAGCTTTCTTT; CDR3 protein: CASSGTGGVKAFF
D gene: TRBD1; J gene: TRBJ2-7; V gene: TRBV5-4; clone size: -; CDR3 DNA: TGTGCCAGCAGCTCCCGGGACAGGGGGTACGAGCAGTACTTC; CDR3 protein: CASSSRDRGYEQYF
D gene: TRBD1; J gene: TRBJ2-7; V gene: TRBV11-2; clone size: -; CDR3 DNA: TGTGCCAGCAGCTTACTGGTGACAGGGGGTACCTACGAGCAGTACTTC; CDR3 protein: CASSLLVTGGTYEQYF
D gene: -; J gene: TRBJ1-4; V gene: TRBV28; clone size: -; CDR3 DNA: TGTGCCAGCAGTTTATCCTGCAGGGTAGCGGAAGGGGCGACTAATGAAAAACTGTTTTTT; CDR3 protein: CASSLSCRVAEGATNEKLFF
D gene: TRBD1; J gene: TRBJ1-1; V gene: TRBV11-1; clone size: -; CDR3 DNA: TGTGCCAGCCGGGACAGGGGTTCGGGGACTGAAGCTTTCTTT; CDR3 protein: CASRDRGSGTEAFF
D gene: -; J gene: TRBJ2-7; V gene: TRBV5-1; clone size: -; CDR3 DNA: TGCGCCAGCAGCCTGACCTCTTCACACTCCCAAGCGAGGGACTACGAGCAGTACTTC; CDR3 protein: CASSLTSSHSQARDYEQYF
D gene: -; J gene: TRBJ1-5; V gene: TRBV5-6; clone size: -; CDR3 DNA: TGTGCCAGCAGCCAGATCGACAGTGATCAGCCCCAGCATTTT; CDR3 protein: CASSQIDSDQPQHF
D gene: TRBD1; J gene: TRBJ1-5; V gene: TRBV11-3; clone size: -; CDR3 DNA: TGTGCCAGCAGCTTTCAGGGGGGACATCAGCCCCAGCATTTT; CDR3 protein: CASSFQGGHQPQHF
D gene: -; J gene: TRBJ2-5; V gene: TRBV28; clone size: -; CDR3 DNA: TGTGCCAGCAGTTTGGAAGGGGCGGAACACTTC; CDR3 protein: CASSLEGAEHF
D gene: TRBD1; J gene: TRBJ1-2; V gene: TRBV27; clone size: -; CDR3 DNA: TGTGCCAGCAGTAGCGACAGGGGGCAGCGCGGGAACTATGGCTACACCTTC; CDR3 protein: CASSSDRGQRGNYGYTF
D gene: -; J gene: TRBJ2-1; V gene: TRBV5-1; clone size: once; CDR3 DNA: TGCGCCAGCAGCTTGGTACGGAGGGGTGAATACAATGAGCAGTTCTTC; CDR3 protein: CASSLVRRGEYNEQFF
D gene: -; J gene: TRBJ1-2; V gene: TRBV14; clone size: -; CDR3 DNA: TGTGCCAGCAGCCAACTACCGGGTTCACCTAACTATGGCTACACCTTC; CDR3 protein: CASSQLPGSPNYGYTF
D gene: TRBD1; J gene: TRBJ2-5; V gene: TRBV2; clone size: -; CDR3 DNA: TGTGCCAGCAGTATGGGACAGGAAGAGACCCAGTACTTC; CDR3 protein: CASSMGQEETQYF
D gene: TRBD1; J gene: TRBJ2-2; V gene: TRBV7-6; clone size: -; CDR3 DNA: TGTGCCAGCAGCTTAGGTTTACGACGCAGGGGGAGCACCGGGGAGCTGTTTTTT; CDR3 protein: CASSLGLRRRGSTGELFF
D gene: TRBD1; J gene: TRBJ2-7; V gene: TRBV10-1; clone size: -; CDR3 DNA: TGCGCCAGCAGTGAGTCGGCACAGGGGGACTCCTACGAGCAGTACTTC; CDR3 protein: CASSESAQGDSYEQYF
D gene: -; J gene: TRBJ1-6; V gene: TRBV27; clone size: -; CDR3 DNA: TGTGCCAGCAGTGAGCAGGATAATTCACCCCTCCACTTT; CDR3 protein: CASSEQDNSPLHF
D gene: -; J gene: TRBJ2-1; V gene: TRBV29-1; clone size: -; CDR3 DNA: TGCAGCGTTGACGAGCGGATTTTTACCTACAATGAGCAGTTCTTC; CDR3 protein: CSVDERIFTYNEQFF
D gene: -; J gene: TRBJ1-1; V gene: TRBV7-2; clone size: few; CDR3 DNA: TGTGCCAGCAGCTTAAGGACCAGGGGCACTGAAGCTTTCTTT; CDR3 protein: CASSLRTRGTEAFF
D gene: -; J gene: TRBJ1-2; V gene: TRBV7-9; clone size: -; CDR3 DNA: TGTGCCAGCAGCTTAAAAACTTACAGGACCTATGGCTACACCTTC; CDR3 protein: CASSLKTYRTYGYTF
D gene: TRBD2; J gene: TRBJ2-2; V gene: TRBV5-1; clone size: once; CDR3 DNA: TGCGCCAGCAGCTTGGCCCGGGGGGGGACCGGGGAGCTGTTTTTT; CDR3 protein: CASSLARGGTGELFF
D gene: TRBD1; J gene: TRBJ1-1; V gene: TRBV28; clone size: -; CDR3 DNA: TGTGCCAGCAGTTTAAGTGTCGCCCTAACAGGGGGGAACACTGAAGCTTTCTTT; CDR3 protein: CASSLSVALTGGNTEAFF
D gene: -; J gene: TRBJ1-2; V gene: TRBV5-6; clone size: once; CDR3 DNA: TGTGCCAGCAGCTTGTGGGGGGAGGAAAGCTACACCTTC; CDR3 protein: CASSLWGEESYTF
D gene: TRBD2; J gene: TRBJ2-1; V gene: TRBV5-6; clone size: -; CDR3 DNA: TGTGCCAGCAGCTTCACTAGCGGGGGCGTTTACAATGAGCAGTTCTTC; CDR3 protein: CASSFTSGGVYNEQFF
D gene: -; J gene: TRBJ1-1; V gene: TRBV30; clone size: -; CDR3 DNA: TGTGCCTGGAGTCCCGAGACACAGGGGAACACTGAAGCTTTCTTT; CDR3 protein: CAWSPETQGNTEAFF
D gene: -; J gene: TRBJ1-1; V gene: TRBV6-6; clone size: -; CDR3 DNA: TGTGCCAGCAGTTACCGGGGGGCTGAAGCTTTCTTT; CDR3 protein: CASSYRGAEAFF
D gene: TRBD2; J gene: TRBJ2-3; V gene: TRBV2; clone size: few; CDR3 DNA: TGTGCCAGCAGTGAAATTTCGACTAGCAGGGTTTATACGCAGTATTTT; CDR3 protein: CASSEISTSRVYTQYF
D gene: TRBD1; J gene: TRBJ1-2; V gene: TRBV15; clone size: -; CDR3 DNA: TGTGCCACCAGCAGAGCGGGACAGGGTGGTATAGACTACACCTTC; CDR3 protein: CATSRAGQGGIDYTF
D gene: TRBD2; J gene: TRBJ2-1; V gene: TRBV2; clone size: -; CDR3 DNA: TGTGCCAGCAGTGACCCTACTAGCGGGTCTTGCTATGAGCAGTTCTTC; CDR3 protein: CASSDPTSGSCYEQFF
D gene: TRBD1; J gene: TRBJ1-6; V gene: TRBV9; clone size: -; CDR3 DNA: TGTGCCAGCAGCGCCGGGACAGGGGCCGCCTTCCTCCACTTT; CDR3 protein: CASSAGTGAAFLHF
D gene: -; J gene: TRBJ2-7; V gene: TRBV6-5; clone size: -; CDR3 DNA: TGTGCCAGCAGAGGGACAAGTAACTACGAGCAGTACTTC; CDR3 protein: CASRGTSNYEQYF
D gene: TRBD1; J gene: TRBJ1-4; V gene: TRBV7-6; clone size: -; CDR3 DNA: TGTGCCAGCACCACACAGGGGAATGAAAAACTGTTTTTT; CDR3 protein: CASTTQGNEKLFF
D gene: -; J gene: TRBJ1-4; V gene: TRBV4-1; clone size: -; CDR3 DNA: TGCGCCAGCAGCCACTCAAGACGGACAGAAAAACTGTTTTTT; CDR3 protein: CASSHSRRTEKLFF
D gene: TRBD2; J gene: TRBJ2-5; V gene: TRBV7-6; clone size: -; CDR3 DNA: TGTGCCAGCAGCTTGGCGGGGGGGAGAAAAGAGACCCAGTACTTC; CDR3 protein: CASSLAGGRKETQYF
D gene: -; J gene: TRBJ1-5; V gene: TRBV28; clone size: -; CDR3 DNA: TGTGCCAGCAGCGCAGGGGTGGAGCCCCAGCATTTT; CDR3 protein: CASSAGVEPQHF
D gene: -; J gene: TRBJ2-1; V gene: TRBV5-4; clone size: -; CDR3 DNA: TGTGCCAGCAGCTGTCCCGGGGGGCCCCCTAGCTCCTACAATGAGCAGTTCTTC; CDR3 protein: CASSCPGGPPSSYNEQFF
D gene: TRBD1; J gene: TRBJ1-2; V gene: TRBV7-2; clone size: -; CDR3 DNA: TGTGCCAGCAGCTTGGACAGGGCAAACTATGGCTACACCTTC; CDR3 protein: CASSLDRANYGYTF
D gene: -; J gene: TRBJ1-1; V gene: TRBV9; clone size: -; CDR3 DNA: TGTGCCAGCAGCGTAGCGGTAGAGGGAAGGAACACTGAAGCTTTCTTT; CDR3 protein: CASSVAVEGRNTEAFF
D gene: -; J gene: TRBJ2-1; V gene: TRBV6-5; clone size: -; CDR3 DNA: TGTGCCAGCCACCCCATTACGCAGGGCAGAAATGAGCAGTTCTTC; CDR3 protein: CASHPITQGRNEQFF
D gene: TRBD1; J gene: TRBJ2-1; V gene: TRBV6-5; clone size: few; CDR3 DNA: TGTGCCAGCAGGAGAACAGGGGTTTCTTACAATGAGCAGTTCTTC; CDR3 protein: CASRRTGVSYNEQFF
D gene: -; J gene: TRBJ1-4; V gene: TRBV19; clone size: -; CDR3 DNA: TGTGCCAGTAGTATAGATCCCCCCCGGCGGGGGTTGCATGAAAAACTGTTTTTT; CDR3 protein: CASSIDPPRRGLHEKLFF
D gene: TRBD1; J gene: TRBJ1-5; V gene: TRBV6-1; clone size: -; CDR3 DNA: TGTGCCAGCAGTGAAGGCCAGGGGGCATTTCAGCCCCAGCATTTT; CDR3 protein: CASSEGQGAFQPQHF
D gene: -; J gene: TRBJ2-6; V gene: TRBV5-1; clone size: -; CDR3 DNA: TGCGCCAGCTCCCCTAGGTCTGGGGCCAACGTCCTGACTTTC; CDR3 protein: CASSPRSGANVLTF
D gene: -; J gene: TRBJ2-5; V gene: TRBV28; clone size: -; CDR3 DNA: TGTGCCAGCAGTTTACGGGGCCAAGAGACCCAGTACTTC; CDR3 protein: CASSLRGQETQYF
D gene: TRBD2; J gene: TRBJ2-7; V gene: TRBV2; clone size: -; CDR3 DNA: TGTGCCAGCAGCCCCGGGACTAGCGGGGGGAGGAACGAGCAGTACTTC; CDR3 protein: CASSPGTSGGRNEQYF
D gene: TRBD1; J gene: TRBJ1-4; V gene: TRBV5-4; clone size: -; CDR3 DNA: TGTGCCAGCAGCTTGGACAGGGGGCTGGGGACTAATGAAAAACTGTTTTTT; CDR3 protein: CASSLDRGLGTNEKLFF
D gene: -; J gene: TRBJ2-2; V gene: TRBV5-1; clone size: -; CDR3 DNA: TGCGCCAGCAGCTGGCGTCGGGGGGCCATACAGGGACCGGGCACCGGGGAGCTGTTTTTT; CDR3 protein: CASSWRRGAIQGPGTGELFF
D gene: -; J gene: TRBJ1-2; V gene: TRBV6-5; clone size: -; CDR3 DNA: TGTGCCAGCAGTTACACCCGGCCAGGCAACTATGGCTACACCTTC; CDR3 protein: CASSYTRPGNYGYTF
D gene: -; J gene: TRBJ1-6; V gene: TRBV11-2; clone size: few; CDR3 DNA: TGTGCCAGCAGCTTCAGGGGTCAGAATTCACCCCTCCACTTT; CDR3 protein: CASSFRGQNSPLHF
D gene: -; J gene: TRBJ2-7; V gene: TRBV14; clone size: -; CDR3 DNA: TGTGCCAGCAGCCAAGCCAACTACGAGCAGTACTTC; CDR3 protein: CASSQANYEQYF
D gene: -; J gene: TRBJ2-3; V gene: TRBV4-1; clone size: -; CDR3 DNA: TGCGCCAGCAGCCCCGTTCCCGCCGGGGGGCTTGGGACAGATACGCAGTATTTT; CDR3 protein: CASSPVPAGGLGTDTQYF
D gene: TRBD1; J gene: TRBJ1-3; V gene: TRBV7-3; clone size: -; CDR3 DNA: TGTGCCAGCAGCAGATCCGGACAGGGGGGTGGAAACACCATATATTTT; CDR3 protein: CASSRSGQGGGNTIYF
D gene: -; J gene: TRBJ1-1; V gene: TRBV12-5; clone size: -; CDR3 DNA: TGTGCTAGTGGACTCCCTACTGGAGCTTTCTTT; CDR3 protein: CASGLPTGAFF
D gene: TRBD1; J gene: TRBJ1-1; V gene: TRBV6-5; clone size: -; CDR3 DNA: TGTGCCAGCAGTTACGTCGACAGGGCGAACACTGAAGCTTTCTTT; CDR3 protein: CASSYVDRANTEAFF
D gene: -; J gene: TRBJ1-6; V gene: TRBV4-2; clone size: once; CDR3 DNA: TGTGCCAGCAGCCAAGATCCCCCCCAGGGTGATAATTCCCCCCTCCACTTT; CDR3 protein: CASSQDPPQGDNSPLHF
D gene: -; J gene: TRBJ1-4; V gene: TRBV11-3; clone size: -; CDR3 DNA: TGTGCCAGCAGCTCCCGCGGGCCCGGTGAAAAACTGTTTTTT; CDR3 protein: CASSSRGPGEKLFF